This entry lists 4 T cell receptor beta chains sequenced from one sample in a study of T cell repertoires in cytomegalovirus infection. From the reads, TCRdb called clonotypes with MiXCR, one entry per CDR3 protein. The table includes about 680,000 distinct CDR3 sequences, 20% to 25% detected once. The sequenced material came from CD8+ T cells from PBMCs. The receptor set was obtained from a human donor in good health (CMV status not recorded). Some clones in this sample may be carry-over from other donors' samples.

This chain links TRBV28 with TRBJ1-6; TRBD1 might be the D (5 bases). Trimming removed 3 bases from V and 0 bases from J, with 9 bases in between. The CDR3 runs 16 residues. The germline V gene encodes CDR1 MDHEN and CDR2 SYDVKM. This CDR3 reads CASSFRGSSYNSPLHF. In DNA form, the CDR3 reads TGTGCCAGCAGTTTTCGGGGGAGCTCCTATAATTCACCCCTCCACTTT. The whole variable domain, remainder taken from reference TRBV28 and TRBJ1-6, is DVKVTQSSRYLVKRTGEKVFLECVQDMDHENMFWYRQDPGLGLRLIYFSYDVKMKEKGDIPEGYSVSREKKERFSLILESASTNQTSMYLCASSFRGSSYNSPLHFGNGTRLTVT.

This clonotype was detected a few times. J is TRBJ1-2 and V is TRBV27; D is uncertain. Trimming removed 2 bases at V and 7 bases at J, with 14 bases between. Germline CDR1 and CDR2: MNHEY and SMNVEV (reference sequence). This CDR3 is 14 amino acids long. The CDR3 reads CASSLTPVIRGYTF. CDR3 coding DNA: TGTGCCAGCAGTTTAACCCCGGTAATCCGTGGCTACACCTTC.

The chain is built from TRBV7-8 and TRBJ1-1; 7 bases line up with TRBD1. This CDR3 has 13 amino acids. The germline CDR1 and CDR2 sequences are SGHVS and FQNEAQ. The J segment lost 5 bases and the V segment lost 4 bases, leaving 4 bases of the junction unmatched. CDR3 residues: CASSSTGRTEAFF. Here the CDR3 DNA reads TGTGCCAGCAGCTCGACAGGGAGGACTGAAGCTTTCTTT.

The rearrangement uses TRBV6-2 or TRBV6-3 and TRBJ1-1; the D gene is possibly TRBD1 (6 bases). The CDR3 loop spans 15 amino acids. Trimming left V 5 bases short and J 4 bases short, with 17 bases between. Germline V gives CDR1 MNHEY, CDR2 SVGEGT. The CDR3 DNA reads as TGTGCCAGCAGTCGCGAACAGGGAAGGACCACTGAAGCTTTCTTT. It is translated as CASSREQGRTTEAFF.